This T cell receptor beta chain originates from a study of blood T cell repertoires in COVID-19. Study-level background: Acute and convalescent COVID-19 samples came from the United States, Italy and Spain. Sources were T cells, B-cell-depleted T cells, or PBMCs; the material itself was cDNA or gDNA.

In the authors' workflow: Amplification of reference gene primers provided the estimated nucleated cell counts. Sequencing used immunoSEQ multiplex PCR; TCRdb keeps in-frame clones, though not all of them. V and J calls and clone size are copied from that table; D and trimming were computed from the DNA. The sample gives roughly 80,000 clones, roughly 86% of which show up once; just over 20% is in the top ten. The germline V and J ends were trimmed by 5 bases and 0 bases, with 17 bases remaining between them. In germline, CDR1 is LNHDA, CDR2 SQIVND (reference sequence). The CDR3 runs to 17 residues. The receptor's source is a human donor in a cohort sampled during active COVID-19. The chain recombines TRBV19 with TRBJ1-5; no firm D call. The sample was peripheral blood. CDR3 coding DNA: TGTGCCAGTAGTTCACTAAGGACTCCTTATAGCAATCAGCCCCAGCATTTT. Translated: CASSSLRTPYSNQPQHF.